The next 27 T cell receptor beta chains were all read from a single sample in a study of blood T cell repertoires in COVID-19. Profiling relied on immunoSEQ multiplex PCR, and the TCRdb table lists in-frame clones only, not all of them. The sample lists 150,000 to 200,000 clones; 82% were seen once. The specimen sequenced was peripheral blood. These receptors originate from a woman aged 70-85 years with acute or convalescent COVID-19.

The chain uses TRBV4-1 and TRBJ2-7; 10 positions agree with TRBD1. The CDR3 is made up of 16 amino acids. CDR1 MGHRA and CDR2 YSYEKL come from the germline V gene. Germline trimming cut 0 bases from V and 1 base from J; bases unmatched to any gene: 3. The CDR3 bases are TGCGCCAGCAGCCAAGATGGGACAGGGGAATCCTACGAGCAGTACTTC. It translates to CASSQDGTGESYEQYF.

The genes are TRBV6-1 and TRBJ2-7; 9 nucleotides line up with TRBD1. With V trimmed by 11 bases and J by 2 bases, 10 bases remained unmatched. Germline V gene data show CDR1 as MNHNS and CDR2 as SASEGT. This CDR3 has 14 residues. For the CDR3, the DNA is TGTGCCTGCCAGCCAGGGACAGGGACCTACGAGCAGTACTTC. It encodes CACQPGTGTYEQYF.

The genes are TRBV5-1 and TRBJ1-6; 7 nucleotides line up with TRBD1. Germline V gives CDR1 SGHRS, CDR2 YFSETQ. The CDR3 loop spans 16 amino acids. The ends lost 0 bases at V and 5 bases at J; junction bases unmatched: 5. CDR3 bases: TGCGCCAGCAGCTTGGTAACACAGGGGCATAATTCACCCCTCCACTTT. Amino acid sequence: CASSLVTQGHNSPLHF.

V usage is TRBV19 and J usage is TRBJ2-5; 10 positions match TRBD1. This CDR3 spans 14 amino acids. Germline V gene data show CDR1 as LNHDA and CDR2 as SQIVND (reference sequence). Losses at the gene ends were 3 bases for V and 5 bases for J; bases not matched to a gene: 3. The CDR3 DNA follows: TGTGCCAGTAGTATGACAGGGGGCTATGAGACCCAGTACTTC. Translating gives CASSMTGGYETQYF. The full variable domain, rest sourced from reference TRBV19 and TRBJ2-5, is DGGITQSPKYLFRKEGQNVTLSCEQNLNHDAMYWYRQDPGQGLRLIYYSQIVNDFQKGDIAEGYSVSREKKESFPLTVTSAQKNPTAFYLCASSMTGGYETQYFGPGTRLLVL.

The rearrangement uses TRBV5-1 and TRBJ2-1, with D uncertain. In germline, CDR1 is SGHRS, CDR2 YFSETQ. The ends were cut back, 0 bases at V and 2 bases at J, with 9 bases in the middle. The CDR3 spans 15 residues. CDR3 region: CASSLVAEPYNEQFF. The CDR3 DNA reads as TGCGCCAGCAGCTTGGTTGCAGAACCCTACAATGAGCAGTTCTTC.

This rearrangement joins TRBV19 to TRBJ1-1; D possibly corresponds to TRBD1 (5 bases). V shed 5 bases and J shed 4 bases, with 23 bases lying between them. CDR3 size: 17 residues. Germline CDR1 LNHDA, CDR2 SQIVND (reference sequence). CDR3: CASSVSWQRGGSTEAFF. The CDR3 DNA reads TGTGCCAGTAGTGTTTCCTGGCAGAGGGGCGGGAGCACTGAAGCTTTCTTT.

The chain joins TRBV4-3 to TRBJ2-7, with 8 nucleotides matching TRBD2. Germline CDR1 is LGHNA and CDR2 is YSLEER. J gave up 5 bases and V 1 base, and 10 bases lay outside the gene matches. There are 16 residues in the CDR3. CDR3 in DNA: TGCGCCAGCAGCCAAGTAGTCCTAGCGGGTACCCACGAGCAGTACTTC. This encodes CASSQVVLAGTHEQYF.

This chain links TRBV14 with TRBJ1-3; D gene ambiguous. Per germline, CDR1 SGHDN and CDR2 FVKESK. The CDR3 consists of 14 residues. Trimming removed 4 bases from V and 1 base from J, with 8 bases in between. The CDR3 here is CASSLSESGNTIYF. CDR3 nucleotide sequence: TGTGCCAGCAGCCTCTCAGAATCTGGAAACACCATATATTTT.

This clone has just a few counts. Other DNA sequences within the sample encode an identical CDR3. This rearrangement joins TRBV19 to TRBJ2-1, with D possibly TRBD2 on 5 matching bases. CDR1 LNHDA and CDR2 SQIVND come from the germline V gene (reference sequence). The V and J ends lost 3 bases and 3 bases respectively, with 6 bases between them. The CDR3 totals 13 residues. The DNA for the CDR3 is TGTGCCAGTAGTATTGCGGGCTACAATGAGCAGTTCTTC. It codes for CASSIAGYNEQFF.

V is TRBV15 and J is TRBJ2-6; 7 positions match TRBD2. This CDR3 is 19 amino acids long. The germline CDR1 and CDR2 sequences are LNHNV and YYDKDF (reference sequence). V trimming: 5 bases; J trimming: 0 bases; junction bases outside the gene matches: 13. The DNA for the CDR3 is TGTGCCACCAGCCCATATGGGAGGGGATTTAGCTCTGGGGCCAACGTCCTGACTTTC. It translates to CATSPYGRGFSSGANVLTF.

The chain carries TRBV18 and TRBJ1-3; D is unclear. With 1 base removed from V and 0 bases from J, the gap between germline ends came to 16 bases. The germline V gene has CDR1 KGHSH and CDR2 LQKENI. The CDR3 is 18 amino acids. This CDR3 is CASSPLPVSRRSGNTIYF. As DNA, the CDR3 is TGTGCCAGCTCACCACTGCCTGTTAGCCGTCGCTCTGGAAACACCATATATTTT.

The chain has TRBV21-1 and TRBJ2-2; the D call TRBD1 from the table was never checked on the DNA. TRBV21-1 is an annotated pseudogene. The CDR3 totals 16 residues. This chain's CDR3 is CASSPLARGLTGELFF. The DNA for the CDR3 is TGTGCCAGCAGCCCCCTTGCCAGGGGGCTAACCGGGGAGCTGTTTTTT.

The chain has TRBV27 and TRBJ1-2; D remains unclear. The V end lost 3 bases, the J end lost 8 bases, and 13 bases lay between the germline ends. Germline loops: CDR1 MNHEY, CDR2 SMNVEV (reference sequence). This CDR3 is built from 13 residues. The CDR3 loop is CASSFNADLGYTF. The CDR3 DNA reads as TGTGCCAGCAGTTTTAATGCGGATTTAGGCTACACCTTC.

The CDR3 loop is CASSPGTRDKETQYF. The CDR3, as DNA: TGCGCCAGCAGCCCCGGGACTAGAGATAAAGAGACCCAGTACTTC. The gene calls are TRBV5-1 and TRBJ2-5, with TRBD2 matching over 8 bases. Trimming took 4 bases from V and 3 from J; bases not matched to a gene: 8. Germline CDR1 is SGHRS and CDR2 is YFSETQ. The CDR3 length is 15 residues.

This clone came up a few times. The CDR3: CASSTGQGARYEQYF. As DNA, the CDR3 is TGTGCCAGCAGCACGGGACAGGGGGCGAGGTACGAGCAGTACTTC. The chain has TRBV5-5 and TRBJ2-7; 12 bases are shared with TRBD1. Trimming took 4 bases from V and 4 from J; bases not matched to a gene: 6. The CDR3 is 15 residues long. Germline CDR1 and CDR2: SGHKS and YYEKEE (reference sequence).

The CDR3 DNA reads TGTGCCAGCAGTTTATCTCCGGGACTAGCGCTCTACAATGAGCAGTTCTTC. Translating it yields CASSLSPGLALYNEQFF. The chain couples TRBV27 to TRBJ2-1; the match to TRBD2 covers 10 bases. The CDR3 spans 17 residues. From germline, CDR1 is MNHEY and CDR2 SMNVEV (reference sequence). Trimming removed 0 bases from V and 3 bases from J; junction bases left unmatched: 5.

This clone appeared once. The chain recombines TRBV4-3 with TRBJ1-5; D is possibly TRBD1 (5 bases). V lost 0 bases and J lost 5, with 11 bases in between. The CDR3 totals 15 residues. From germline, CDR1 is LGHNA and CDR2 YSLEER. CDR3 protein: CASSQDRVDYQPQHF. Written as DNA, the CDR3 is TGCGCCAGCAGCCAAGACAGGGTCGACTATCAGCCCCAGCATTTT.

The genes are TRBV19 and TRBJ1-5; 9 nucleotides match TRBD1. V dropped 5 bases and J dropped 7; count of bases not matched to a gene: 9. Germline V CDR1 and CDR2: LNHDA, SQIVND (reference sequence). The CDR3 totals 15 residues. The CDR3 nucleotides read TGTGCCAGTAGTCCATGGACAGGGGACGGGCAGCCCCAGCATTTT. Translated, it gives CASSPWTGDGQPQHF.

This clone showed up just once. The chain recombines TRBV5-1 with TRBJ1-1; no clear D. Trimming left V 0 bases short and J 0 bases short, with 6 bases between. This CDR3 has 14 amino acids. CDR1 is SGHRS and CDR2 is YFSETQ in the germline V gene. The CDR3 DNA follows: TGCGCCAGCAGCTTGGCCCAGTTGAACACTGAAGCTTTCTTT. Residues: CASSLAQLNTEAFF.

The chain employs TRBV21-1 and TRBJ1-2. TRBV21-1 is flagged as a pseudogene. The CDR3 is 15 residues long. The CDR3 loop reads CASSKELGLNYGYTF. The CDR3 bases are TGTGCCAGCAGCAAGGAATTGGGACTGAACTATGGCTACACCTTC.

This rearrangement joins TRBV7-9 to TRBJ2-1; TRBD1 agrees at 9 bases. The CDR3 has 17 residues. The J segment lost 8 bases and the V segment lost 6 bases, leaving 17 bases of the junction unmatched. CDR1 and CDR2 from the germline V gene are SEHNR and FQNEAQ (reference sequence). CDR3: CASRLPEWDRDVHEQFF. Here the CDR3 DNA reads TGTGCCAGCAGGCTACCCGAGTGGGACAGGGACGTCCATGAGCAGTTCTTC.

The genes are TRBV27 and TRBJ1-5; no clear D. CDR3 length: 12 residues. Germline V lookup: CDR1 MNHEY, CDR2 SMNVEV (reference sequence). Between the trimmed V and J ends, which lost 10 bases and 5 bases, there was a span of 12 bases. CDR3 in amino acids: CATPGKDQPQHF. CDR3 bases: TGTGCCACCCCGGGGAAAGATCAGCCCCAGCATTTT.

The rearrangement joins TRBV18 to TRBJ2-5, with 11 bases aligning to TRBD2. CDR1 and CDR2 (germline): KGHSH, LQKENI. This CDR3 has 16 amino acids. With 2 bases clipped from V and 4 bases from J, the junction kept 6 bases outside the gene matches. CDR3 region: CASSPELAGAGETQYF. The CDR3 region has the DNA TGTGCCAGCTCACCAGAACTAGCGGGAGCGGGAGAGACCCAGTACTTC. The full variable domain, rest sourced from reference TRBV18 and TRBJ2-5, is NAGVMQNPRHLVRRRGQEARLRCSPMKGHSHVYWYRQLPEEGLKFMVYLQKENIIDESGMPKERFSAEFPKEGPSILRIQQVVRGDSAAYFCASSPELAGAGETQYFGPGTRLLVL.

This clone was counted between two and nine times. CDR3 DNA: TGTGCCAGTACCCAGACAGGGGAATCCGGGGAGCTGTTTTTT. Translated, it gives CASTQTGESGELFF. The chain is built from TRBV19 and TRBJ2-2, with 8 bases matching TRBD1. The CDR3 has 14 residues. Germline V gene sequence: CDR1 LNHDA, CDR2 SQIVND (reference sequence). V trimming: 7 bases; J trimming: 6 bases; junction bases outside the gene matches: 7.

This clone has just a few counts. V gene TRBV7-9 combines with J gene TRBJ2-2; 7 bases line up with TRBD1. V lost 5 bases, J lost 9 bases, and 12 bases stayed unmatched. CDR1 and CDR2 from the germline V gene are SEHNR and FQNEAQ (reference sequence). This CDR3 has 15 amino acids. The DNA for the CDR3 is TGTGCCAGCAGCCCCCACCCGCAGGGGGTATGGGAGCTGTTTTTT. It translates to CASSPHPQGVWELFF.

J is TRBJ2-7 and V is TRBV27; 10 bases agree with TRBD1. This CDR3 is 15 amino acids long. J lost 4 bases, V lost 5 bases, and 8 bases had no gene match. CDR1 and CDR2 from the germline V gene are MNHEY and SMNVEV (reference sequence). CDR3 amino acids: CASSPGTGVFYEQYF. DNA for the CDR3: TGTGCCAGCAGTCCAGGGACAGGGGTATTTTACGAGCAGTACTTC.

In its sample, this clone was seen once. The DNA of the CDR3 is TGTGCCAGCAGTTTATATCCCCCTCGACTAGCGGGAGGCACAGATACGCAGTATTTT. Translating it yields CASSLYPPRLAGGTDTQYF. The rearrangement joins TRBV27 to TRBJ2-3, with 12 bases fitting TRBD2. J lost 1 base, V lost 1 base, and 9 bases had no gene match. Germline values: CDR1 MNHEY, CDR2 SMNVEV (reference sequence). The CDR3 is 19 amino acids.